This T cell receptor (beta chain) was observed in a study of T-cell reconstitution after alpha-beta-depleted transplantation in children. This clonotype was seen ten or more times. Germline V gene sequence: CDR1 SQVTM, CDR2 ANQGSEA. The length of the CDR3 is 13 residues. V lost 7 bases, J lost 2 bases, and 15 bases lay in between. Unique molecular identifiers were incorporated into the prepared TCRbeta library. One entry per CDR3 protein, called by TCRdb with MiXCR from the PCR reads. The repertoire holds 350,000 to 400,000 distinct CDR3 sequences, with 20% as singletons. This chain joins TRBV29-1 and TRBJ2-7; D may correspond to TRBD1 or TRBD2 (5 bases each). Sequences were derived from PBMCs from the stem cell graft donor, sampled from the stem cell graft. The TCR was taken from a human donor who donated a stem cell graft to a child with acute myeloid leukemia. CDR3 in amino acids: CSARGTVPYEQYF. The CDR3 coding sequence is TGCAGCGCCAGAGGGACCGTGCCCTACGAGCAGTACTTC.